The rows below give T cell receptor beta chains drawn from one sample of a study of blood T cell repertoires in COVID-19. Repertoires were generated with immunoSEQ multiplex PCR, while TCRdb's copy carries only in-frame clones and drops some. The profile shows some 70,000 clones, approximately 90% of them singletons. The sample was peripheral blood. Every receptor here comes from an elderly woman with active COVID-19. Each CDR3 is given with its conserved first and last residue. The D gene is left open where the match is weak. Only some rows state a clone size, as once, few, many or a class for expanded clones.

v_gene	j_gene	abundance	len	d_gene	CDR3nt	CDR3aa
TRBV15	TRBJ2-1	.	14	.	TGTGCCACCAGCAGAGGGGCGTGGGTCAATGAGCAGTTCTTC	CATSRGAWVNEQFF
TRBV28	TRBJ2-1	once	15	TRBD2	TGTGCCAGCAGTTTTCGGGGACTAGCGGGAGGAGAGCAGTTCTTC	CASSFRGLAGGEQFF
TRBV28	TRBJ2-5	.	16	TRBD2	TGTGCCAGCACCCCCGGACTAGCGGGGTATGGAGAGACCCAGTACTTC	CASTPGLAGYGETQYF
TRBV11-3	TRBJ2-7	.	12	.	TGTGCCAGCAGCCCACCAGCCTACGAGCAGTACTTC	CASSPPAYEQYF
TRBV4-2	TRBJ2-1	.	16	TRBD2	TGTGCCAGCAGCCAAACATCCGGACTAGCCCTCAATGAGCAGTTCTTC	CASSQTSGLALNEQFF
TRBV28	TRBJ2-2	few	15	TRBD1	TGTGCCAGCAGTACCGACAGGGGCCGGGCCGGGGAGCTGTTTTTT	CASSTDRGRAGELFF
TRBV7-9	TRBJ1-2	once	13	.	TGTGCCAGCAGCTATGGACACCCCGATGGCTACACCTTC	CASSYGHPDGYTF
TRBV3-1/TRBV3-2	TRBJ2-3	.	17	TRBD2	TGTGCCAGCAGCCCCTTTATAGCGGGAGTCGGCACAGATACGCAGTATTTT	CASSPFIAGVGTDTQYF
TRBV28	TRBJ1-4	.	14	.	TGTGCCAGCAGTTGGGGGCAGAACCATGAAAAACTGTTTTTT	CASSWGQNHEKLFF
TRBV7-8	TRBJ2-3	.	15	TRBD1	TGTGCCAGCAGTTTAGGACAGGGCGGCACAGATACGCAGTATTTT	CASSLGQGGTDTQYF
TRBV19	TRBJ2-1	.	15	TRBD2	TGTGCCAATAGCAGGACTAGCGGGACGTACAATGAGCAGTTCTTC	CANSRTSGTYNEQFF
TRBV19	TRBJ2-1	.	16	TRBD1	TGTGCCAGCACGAATCACCGGGACAGGGTATACAATGAGCAGTTCTTC	CASTNHRDRVYNEQFF
TRBV20-1	TRBJ2-7	.	11	.	TGCAGTGCTCCCCAGTCCTACGAGCAGTACTTC	CSAPQSYEQYF
TRBV7-6	TRBJ2-7	.	15	TRBD2	TGTGCCAGCAGCCCCCAGCGGGAGGGCCCCTACGAGCAGTACTTC	CASSPQREGPYEQYF
TRBV20-1	TRBJ2-3	.	15	TRBD2	TGCAGTGCTAGTCCTAGCGGACCTTCCACAGATACGCAGTATTTT	CSASPSGPSTDTQYF
TRBV7-9	TRBJ1-2	.	14	TRBD1	TGTGCCAGCAGCTCCCGGACAGGGGACTATGGCTACACCTTC	CASSSRTGDYGYTF
TRBV28	TRBJ2-2	.	15	.	TGTGCCAGCAGTTACCAGGGGACGTACACCGGGGAGCTGTTTTTT	CASSYQGTYTGELFF
TRBV28	TRBJ2-7	once	15	.	TGTGCCAGCAGTTTGGCCGGTGGGGCTTCCCACGAGCAGTACTTC	CASSLAGGASHEQYF
TRBV4-2	TRBJ2-1	.	17	TRBD2	TGTGCCAGCAGCCAAGACCCCCTAGCGGGAGGGTGGTATGAGCAGTTCTTC	CASSQDPLAGGWYEQFF
TRBV18	TRBJ2-7	.	15	.	TGTGCCAGCTCACCAAGCGCACAGGGGACTGGAGAGCAGTACTTC	CASSPSAQGTGEQYF
TRBV25-1	TRBJ2-2	once	16	TRBD1	TGTGCCAGCAGGAGTCCCGGGACAGGGTACACCGGGGAGCTGTTTTTT	CASRSPGTGYTGELFF
TRBV7-2	TRBJ2-3	.	17	TRBD2	TGTGCCAGCAGCTTTAAGGGGTCTAGCGGTATCACAGATACGCAGTATTTT	CASSFKGSSGITDTQYF
TRBV6-5	TRBJ2-3	.	16	TRBD2	TGTGCCAGCAGTTGGGGGGCGGGAGGGGGCACAGATACGCAGTATTTT	CASSWGAGGGTDTQYF
TRBV5-1	TRBJ2-5	once	16	TRBD2	TGCGCCAGCAGCTTGGGGGATAGCGGGAACTCAGAGACCCAGTACTTC	CASSLGDSGNSETQYF
TRBV30	TRBJ1-4	once	16	TRBD1	TGTGCCTGGAGACTGGGACTAGGACAGGGGGATGAAAAACTGTTTTTT	CAWRLGLGQGDEKLFF
TRBV3-1/TRBV3-2	TRBJ2-2	.	14	TRBD2	TGTGCCAGCAGTTGGGGCGGGAGAGCCGGGGAGCTGTTTTTT	CASSWGGRAGELFF
TRBV19	TRBJ2-2	.	12	.	TGTGCCAGTAGTAGCGGAACGGGGAAGCTGTTTTTT	CASSSGTGKLFF
TRBV18	TRBJ2-7	.	14	.	TGTGCCAGCTCACCACCGGCGGATCCCTACGAGCAGTACTTC	CASSPPADPYEQYF
TRBV10-3	TRBJ2-1	.	12	.	TGTGCCATCAGCGCAGGGTTGAATGAGCAGTTCTTC	CAISAGLNEQFF
TRBV19	TRBJ2-3	.	14	TRBD1	TGTGCCAGTAGTGGGACAGGGGCGTCAGATACGCAGTATTTT	CASSGTGASDTQYF
TRBV2	TRBJ2-3	.	15	TRBD2	TGTGCCAGCAGTCTATCCGGGGGGGTCACAGATACGCAGTATTTT	CASSLSGGVTDTQYF
TRBV18	TRBJ1-5	.	14	.	TGTGCCAGCTCACCCGGGGGGAACAATCAGCCCCAGCATTTT	CASSPGGNNQPQHF
TRBV11-2	TRBJ2-3	.	15	TRBD2	TGTGCCAGCAGCTTAGACGGGGGGGGCACAGATACGCAGTATTTT	CASSLDGGGTDTQYF
TRBV12-3/TRBV12-4	TRBJ2-3	.	13	.	TGTGCCAGCAACCAGGACAGAACAGATACGCAGTATTTT	CASNQDRTDTQYF
TRBV5-4	TRBJ2-1	.	17	TRBD2	TGTGCCAGCAGCTTGGCCAAGAAGGCGGGAGTAGATAATGAGCAGTTCTTC	CASSLAKKAGVDNEQFF
TRBV18	TRBJ1-4	.	15	.	TGTGCCAGCACGCAATCAGACAGACCTAATGAAAAACTGTTTTTT	CASTQSDRPNEKLFF
TRBV6-6	TRBJ2-3	.	15	.	TGTGCCAGCGTCCCCCCGGGGGCAGGGGGGGATACGCAGTATTTT	CASVPPGAGGDTQYF
TRBV7-2	TRBJ2-6	.	15	.	TGTGCCAGCAGCTTCGGGAACTCTGGGGCCAACGTCCTGACTTTC	CASSFGNSGANVLTF
TRBV6-6	TRBJ2-2	.	15	.	TGTGCCAGCAGCCCCAAGACAGCGAACACCGGGGAGCTGTTTTTT	CASSPKTANTGELFF
TRBV1	TRBJ2-2	few	18	.	TGCACCAGCAGCAGGGCCGCCCGGACGGGATTTAACACCGGGGAGCTGTTTTTT	CTSSRAARTGFNTGELFF
TRBV5-1	TRBJ2-3	once	14	.	TGCGCCAGCAGCTTGGCAGGGGACACAGATACGCAGTATTTT	CASSLAGDTDTQYF
TRBV29-1	TRBJ2-1	.	13	.	TGCAGCGTTGACGGCGGAAACTACAATGAGCAGTTCTTC	CSVDGGNYNEQFF